This TCR beta chain came from a study of shared clonotypes between healthy human individuals. Study summary: Per donor, CD8 memory used one plate, CD8 naive used two, CD4 memory used three and CD4 naive used three.

Findings and caveats of the study: Compared with memory subsets, naive subsets generally had larger estimated richness. Against clonotypes common to all four donors, non-shared ones had lower generation probabilities.

CDR1 MNHEY and CDR2 SMNVEV come from the germline V gene (reference sequence). This CDR3 is 11 amino acids long. J lost 6 bases, V lost 7 bases, and 1 base had no gene match. A word on this clone: What it binds is not known.

Each PCR replicate from the sorted subsets contained around 0.2 ug DNA, which is roughly 33,000 T cell genomes. The data were produced by immunoSEQ multiplex PCR, yet TCRdb's version contains in-frame clones alone and is incomplete. Of about 2.2 million clones detected, just under 95% appear once; the ten largest clones hold about 1.7%. It was CD45RO-negative cells, positively selected for CCR7, that made up naive CD8 cells, with terminally differentiated effector memory CD45RA+ cells excluded. The genes are TRBV27 and TRBJ1-2, with 8 bases that match TRBD1. The material sequenced was naive CD8+ T cells from PBMCs. The clonotype was recovered from a man aged 18 to 29 in good health. Some clones in this sample may be carry-over from other donors' samples. The CDR3 region has the DNA TGTGCCAGCATGGGACAGGATGGCTACACCTTC. Translating it yields CASMGQDGYTF.